What follows is one T cell receptor (beta chain) and its context. The data originate from a study of regulatory T cells in long-lasting Graves disease. This CDR3 spans 16 amino acids. V was clipped by 1 base and J by 4 bases, with 15 bases between them. CDR1 is SEHNR, CDR2 FQNEAQ, per germline (reference sequence). With iRepertoire HTBI primers and Arm-PCR of CDR3 regions, TCR beta libraries were built. A single record per CDR3 protein comes from TCRdb applying MiXCR to the multiplex PCR reads. Among hundreds of thousands of distinct CDR3 sequences listed, over 15% were seen once. Indicated time point: newly diagnosed GD, antithyroid drugs for less than 3 months. Preparation of the TCR library used RNA extracted from PBMCs. In addition, the sample was reused for a study of T cells in Graves' hyperthyroidism and ophthalmopathy. From that study: Most thyroid-expanded clonotypes above 0.001 were also found in blood.

The clonotype originates from a man aged 35-49 years with Graves disease. The specimen comprised peripheral blood mononuclear cells (PBMCs), sampled at new diagnosis, from a patient treated with antithyroid drugs. The rearrangement uses TRBV7-9 and TRBJ2-3, with D hard to call. The CDR3 region is CASSLVPHQASDTQYF. The CDR3 DNA reads TGTGCCAGCAGCTTAGTTCCCCATCAGGCGTCAGATACGCAGTATTTT.